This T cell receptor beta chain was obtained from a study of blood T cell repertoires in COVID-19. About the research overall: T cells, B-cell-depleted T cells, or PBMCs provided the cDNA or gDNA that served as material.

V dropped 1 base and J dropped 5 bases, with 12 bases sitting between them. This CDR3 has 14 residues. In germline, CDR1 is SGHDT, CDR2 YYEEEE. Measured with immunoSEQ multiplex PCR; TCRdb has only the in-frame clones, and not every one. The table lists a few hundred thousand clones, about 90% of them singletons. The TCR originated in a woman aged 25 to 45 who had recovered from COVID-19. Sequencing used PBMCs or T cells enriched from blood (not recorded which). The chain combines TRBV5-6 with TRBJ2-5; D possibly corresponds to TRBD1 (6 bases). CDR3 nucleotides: TGTGCCAGCAGCTTGACAGGGAGAGGCGAGACCCAGTACTTC. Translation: CASSLTGRGETQYF.